This T cell receptor (beta chain) was found in a study of CD8+CD57+ T cells in acquired aplastic anemia. Looking at the study overall: DNA from sorted CD4+ and CD8+ cells averaged around 3.5 ug.

The CDR3 consists of 16 residues. The ends lost 8 bases at V and 4 bases at J; junction bases unmatched: 11. Germline V gene data show CDR1 as SGHTA and CDR2 as FQGTGA. The sequenced patients had an expansion of CD8+CD57+ cells seen by flow cytometry. Among the patients, all had severe acquired aplastic anemia. When blood sampling took place, the patients had received no therapy. Genomic DNA provided the template from which TCR beta VDJ and CDR3 profiles were obtained. MiXCR was run by TCRdb on the reads, yielding one entry per CDR3 protein. The table lists around 430,000 distinct CDR3 sequences, around 32% of them singletons.

The source of this sequence is a human donor with aplastic anemia. Specimen: sorted CD4+, CD8+, or CD8+CD57+ T cells (not recorded which) from PBMCs. The genes are TRBV7-3 and TRBJ2-5; 12 bases line up with TRBD1. The CDR3 DNA sequence: TGTGCCAGCGGACGATCGGGACAGGGGGCCAGAGAGACCCAGTACTTC. Residues: CASGRSGQGARETQYF.